The clone carrying this T cell receptor beta chain has just one count. Patients at the Seattle site were enrolled during active infection and followed longitudinally. The data originate from a study of blood T cell repertoires in COVID-19. Study context: The United States, Italy and Spain provided the acute and convalescent COVID-19 samples.

The method was immunoSEQ multiplex PCR; TCRdb's version includes in-frame clones alone and lacks a portion of them. The data contain about 250,000 clones, 80% to 85% of them singletons. The sequencing input was peripheral blood. The receptor's source is a person aged 65-85 years with COVID-19, enrolled during active disease.

In nucleotides, the CDR3 is TGCGCCAGCAGCGGGTACCGGGACAGGGGGTTGTATGAGCAGTTCTTC. Translating it yields CASSGYRDRGLYEQFF. The V call is TRBV5-1, the J call TRBJ2-1; 11 bases match TRBD1. The CDR3 runs to 16 residues. CDR1 is SGHRS, CDR2 YFSETQ, per germline. J was trimmed by 8 bases and V by 4 bases; bases with no gene match: 11.